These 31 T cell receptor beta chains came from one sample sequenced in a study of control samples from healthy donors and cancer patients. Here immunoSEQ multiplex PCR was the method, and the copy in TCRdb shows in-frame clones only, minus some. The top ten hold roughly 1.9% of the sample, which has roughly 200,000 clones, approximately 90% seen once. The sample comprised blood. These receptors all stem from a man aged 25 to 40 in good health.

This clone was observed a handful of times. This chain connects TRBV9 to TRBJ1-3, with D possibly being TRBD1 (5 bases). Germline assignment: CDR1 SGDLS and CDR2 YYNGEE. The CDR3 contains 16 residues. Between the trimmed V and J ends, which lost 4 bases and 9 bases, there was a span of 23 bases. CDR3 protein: CASSSFLGRGQGTIYF. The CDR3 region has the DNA TGTGCCAGCAGCTCCTTCCTGGGTAGGGGCCAGGGCACCATATATTTT.

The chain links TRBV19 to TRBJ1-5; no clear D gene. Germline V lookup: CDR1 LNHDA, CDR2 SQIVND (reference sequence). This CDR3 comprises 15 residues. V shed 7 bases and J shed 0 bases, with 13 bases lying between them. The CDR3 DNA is TGTGCCAGTACCTTGGACGTAAATAGCAATCAGCCCCAGCATTTT. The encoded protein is CASTLDVNSNQPQHF. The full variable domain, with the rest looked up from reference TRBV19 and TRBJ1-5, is DGGITQSPKYLFRKEGQNVTLSCEQNLNHDAMYWYRQDPGQGLRLIYYSQIVNDFQKGDIAEGYSVSREKKESFPLTVTSAQKNPTAFYLCASTLDVNSNQPQHFGDGTRLSIL.

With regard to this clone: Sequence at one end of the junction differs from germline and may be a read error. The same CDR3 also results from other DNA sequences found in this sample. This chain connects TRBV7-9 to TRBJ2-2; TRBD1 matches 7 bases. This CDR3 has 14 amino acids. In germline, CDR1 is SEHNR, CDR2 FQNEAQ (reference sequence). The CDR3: CASIDRANTGELFF. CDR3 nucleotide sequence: TGTGCCAGCATTGACAGGGCCAACACCGGGGAGTTGTTTTTT.

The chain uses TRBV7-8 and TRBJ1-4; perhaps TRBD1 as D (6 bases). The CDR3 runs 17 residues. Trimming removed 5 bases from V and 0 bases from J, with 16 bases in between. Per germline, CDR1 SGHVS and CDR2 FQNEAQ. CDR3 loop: CASSPTLRGSTNEKLFF. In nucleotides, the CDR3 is TGTGCCAGCAGCCCTACCCTCAGGGGATCAACTAATGAAAAACTGTTTTTT.

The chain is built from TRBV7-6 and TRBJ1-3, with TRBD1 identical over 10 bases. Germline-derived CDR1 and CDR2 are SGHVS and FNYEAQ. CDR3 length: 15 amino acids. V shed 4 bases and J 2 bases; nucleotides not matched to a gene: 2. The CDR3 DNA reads TGTGCCAGCAGCTGGGGACAGGGGACTGGAAACACCATATATTTT. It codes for CASSWGQGTGNTIYF.

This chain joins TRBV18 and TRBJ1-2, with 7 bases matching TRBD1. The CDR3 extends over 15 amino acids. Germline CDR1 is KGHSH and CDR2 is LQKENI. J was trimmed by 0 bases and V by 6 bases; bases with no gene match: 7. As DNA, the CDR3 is TGTGCCAGCTCCCGAGACAGGGAGACTAACTATGGCTACACCTTC. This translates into CASSRDRETNYGYTF.

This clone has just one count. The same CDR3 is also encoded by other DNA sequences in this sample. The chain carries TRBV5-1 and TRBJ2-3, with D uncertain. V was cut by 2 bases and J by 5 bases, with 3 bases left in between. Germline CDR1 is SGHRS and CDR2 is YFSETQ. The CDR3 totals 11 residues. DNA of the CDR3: TGCGCCAGCAGCTTAGAAGATACGCAGTATTTT. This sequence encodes CASSLEDTQYF.

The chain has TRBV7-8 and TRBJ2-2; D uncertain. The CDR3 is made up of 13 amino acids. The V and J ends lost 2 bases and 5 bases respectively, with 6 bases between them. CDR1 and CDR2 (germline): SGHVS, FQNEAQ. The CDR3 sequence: CASSLTGTGELFF. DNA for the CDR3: TGTGCCAGCAGCTTAACTGGGACCGGGGAGCTGTTTTTT.

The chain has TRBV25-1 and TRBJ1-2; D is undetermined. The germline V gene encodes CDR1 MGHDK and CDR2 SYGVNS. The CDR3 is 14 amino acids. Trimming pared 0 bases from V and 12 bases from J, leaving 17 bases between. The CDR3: CASSEYQQPSGHTF. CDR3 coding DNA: TGTGCCAGCAGTGAATATCAGCAGCCGTCGGGCCACACCTTC.

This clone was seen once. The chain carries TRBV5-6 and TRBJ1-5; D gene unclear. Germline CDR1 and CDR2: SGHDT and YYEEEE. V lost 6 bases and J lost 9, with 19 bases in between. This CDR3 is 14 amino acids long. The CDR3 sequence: CASTRGAREWPQHF. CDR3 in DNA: TGTGCCAGCACTCGCGGCGCCCGTGAATGGCCCCAGCATTTT.

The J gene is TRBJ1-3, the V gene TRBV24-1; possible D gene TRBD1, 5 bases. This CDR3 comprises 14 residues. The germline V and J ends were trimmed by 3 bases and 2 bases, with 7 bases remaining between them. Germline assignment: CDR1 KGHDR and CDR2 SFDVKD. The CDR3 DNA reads TGTGCCACCAGTGATAAGGGGACTGGAAACACCATATATTTT. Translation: CATSDKGTGNTIYF.

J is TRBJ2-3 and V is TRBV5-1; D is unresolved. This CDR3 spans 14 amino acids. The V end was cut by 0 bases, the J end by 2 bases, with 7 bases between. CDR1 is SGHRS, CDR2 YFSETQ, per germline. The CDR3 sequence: CASSLDVNTDTQYF. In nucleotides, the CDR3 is TGCGCCAGCAGCTTGGATGTAAACACAGATACGCAGTATTTT.

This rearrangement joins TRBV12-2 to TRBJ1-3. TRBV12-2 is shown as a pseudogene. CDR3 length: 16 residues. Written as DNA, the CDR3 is TGTGCAAGTCGCTCGTCTCTCGGGAGGTCAGGAAACACCATATATTTT. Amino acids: CASRSSLGRSGNTIYF.

CDR3 DNA: TGTGCCACAAGGGCGGGGGGGTACAATGAGCAGTTCTTC. Translating it yields CATRAGGYNEQFF. The chain recombines TRBV24-1 with TRBJ2-1, with TRBD2 matching over 9 bases. This CDR3 contains 13 residues. The germline V gene has CDR1 KGHDR and CDR2 SFDVKD. After removal of 10 bases from V and 4 bases from J, the junction contained 4 bases not matched to a gene.

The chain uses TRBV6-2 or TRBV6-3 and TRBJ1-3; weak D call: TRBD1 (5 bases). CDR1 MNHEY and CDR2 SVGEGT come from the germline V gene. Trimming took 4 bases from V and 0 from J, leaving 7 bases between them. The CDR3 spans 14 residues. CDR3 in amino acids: CASSSGSSGNTIYF. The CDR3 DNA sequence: TGTGCCAGCAGTTCAGGGTCCTCTGGAAACACCATATATTTT.

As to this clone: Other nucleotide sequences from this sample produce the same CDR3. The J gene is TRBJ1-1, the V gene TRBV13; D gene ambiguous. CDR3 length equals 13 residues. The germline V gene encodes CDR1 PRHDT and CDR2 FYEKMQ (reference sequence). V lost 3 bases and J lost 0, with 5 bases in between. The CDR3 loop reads CASSLRLNTEAFF. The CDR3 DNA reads TGTGCCAGCAGCTTGAGATTGAACACTGAAGCTTTCTTT.

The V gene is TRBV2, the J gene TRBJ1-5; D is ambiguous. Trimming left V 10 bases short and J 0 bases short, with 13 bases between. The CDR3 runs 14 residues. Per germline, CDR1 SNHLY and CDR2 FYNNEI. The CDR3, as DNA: TGTGCCAACGGCCAGCCATATAGCAATCAGCCCCAGCATTTT. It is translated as CANGQPYSNQPQHF. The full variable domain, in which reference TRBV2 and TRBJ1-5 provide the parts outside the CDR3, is EPEVTQTPSHQVTQMGQEVILRCVPISNHLYFYWYRQILGQKVEFLVSFYNNEISEKSEIFDDQFSVERPDGSNFTLKIRSTKLEDSAMYFCANGQPYSNQPQHFGDGTRLSIL.

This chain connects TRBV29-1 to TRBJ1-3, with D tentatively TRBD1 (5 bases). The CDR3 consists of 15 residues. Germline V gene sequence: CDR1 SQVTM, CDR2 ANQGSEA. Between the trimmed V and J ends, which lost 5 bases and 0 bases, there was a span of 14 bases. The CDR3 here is CSVLLTEYSGNTIYF. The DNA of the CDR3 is TGCAGCGTTCTCCTGACAGAGTACTCTGGAAACACCATATATTTT.

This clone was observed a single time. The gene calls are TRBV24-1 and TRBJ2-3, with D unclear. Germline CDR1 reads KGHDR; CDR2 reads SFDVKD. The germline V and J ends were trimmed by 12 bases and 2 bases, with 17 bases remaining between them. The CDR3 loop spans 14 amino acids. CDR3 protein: CAVKTQSDTDTQYF. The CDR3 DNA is TGTGCCGTCAAAACACAATCCGACACAGATACGCAGTATTTT.

The CDR3 sequence: CASSESAQGNTIYF. The CDR3 DNA follows: TGTGCCAGCAGTGAATCCGCTCAGGGAAACACCATATATTTT. This chain uses TRBV3-1 (or the pseudogene TRBV3-2) with TRBJ1-3; D call uncertain. CDR1 is LGHDT, CDR2 YNNKEL, per germline (reference sequence). The germline V and J ends were trimmed by 6 bases and 4 bases, with 13 bases remaining between them. The CDR3 has 14 amino acids.

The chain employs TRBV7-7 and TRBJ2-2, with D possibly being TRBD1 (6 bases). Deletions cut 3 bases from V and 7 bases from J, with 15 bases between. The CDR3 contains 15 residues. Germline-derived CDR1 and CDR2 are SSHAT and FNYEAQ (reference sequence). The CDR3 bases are TGTGCCAGCAGCTTGACGCCAGGGGATTACGGGGAGCTGTTTTTT. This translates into CASSLTPGDYGELFF.

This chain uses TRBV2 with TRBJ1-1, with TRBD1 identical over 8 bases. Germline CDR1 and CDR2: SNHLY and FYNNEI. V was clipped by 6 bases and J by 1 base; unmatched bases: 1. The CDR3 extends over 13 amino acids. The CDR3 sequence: CASRGTGNTEAFF. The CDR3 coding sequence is TGTGCCAGCAGAGGGACAGGGAACACTGAAGCTTTCTTT.

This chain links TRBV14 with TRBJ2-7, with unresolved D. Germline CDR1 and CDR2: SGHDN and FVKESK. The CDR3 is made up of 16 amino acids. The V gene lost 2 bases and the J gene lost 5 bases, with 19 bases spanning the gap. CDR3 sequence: CASSQLGHTLSNEQYF. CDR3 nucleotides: TGTGCCAGCAGCCAATTGGGCCACACCCTAAGCAACGAGCAGTACTTC.

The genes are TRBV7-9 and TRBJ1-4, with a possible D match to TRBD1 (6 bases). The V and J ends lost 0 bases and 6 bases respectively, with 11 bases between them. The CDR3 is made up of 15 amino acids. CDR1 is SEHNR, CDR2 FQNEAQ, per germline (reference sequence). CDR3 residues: CASSLAGRGDEKLFF. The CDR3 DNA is TGTGCCAGCAGCTTAGCAGGGAGGGGGGATGAAAAACTGTTTTTT.

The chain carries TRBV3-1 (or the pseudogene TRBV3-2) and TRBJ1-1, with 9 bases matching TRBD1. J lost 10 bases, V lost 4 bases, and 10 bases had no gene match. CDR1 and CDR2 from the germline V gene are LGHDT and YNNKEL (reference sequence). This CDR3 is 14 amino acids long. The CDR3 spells CASSRGTGPAGAFF. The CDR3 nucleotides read TGTGCCAGCAGCCGGGGGACAGGGCCTGCTGGAGCTTTCTTT.

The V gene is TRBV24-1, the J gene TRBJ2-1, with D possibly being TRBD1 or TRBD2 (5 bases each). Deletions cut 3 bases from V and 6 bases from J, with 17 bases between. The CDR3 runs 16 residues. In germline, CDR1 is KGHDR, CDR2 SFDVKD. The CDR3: CATSDPGTEEFNEQFF. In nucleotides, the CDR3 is TGTGCCACCAGTGATCCCGGGACGGAGGAATTCAATGAGCAGTTCTTC.

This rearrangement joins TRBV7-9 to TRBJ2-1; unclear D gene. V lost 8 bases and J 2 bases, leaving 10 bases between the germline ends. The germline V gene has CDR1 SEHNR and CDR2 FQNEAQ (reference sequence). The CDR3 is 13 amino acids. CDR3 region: CASLSTAYNEQFF. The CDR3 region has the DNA TGTGCCAGCCTATCTACCGCCTACAATGAGCAGTTCTTC.

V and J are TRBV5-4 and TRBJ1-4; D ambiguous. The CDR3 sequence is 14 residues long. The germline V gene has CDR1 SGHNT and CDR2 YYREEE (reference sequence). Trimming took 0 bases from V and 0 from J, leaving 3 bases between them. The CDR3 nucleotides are TGTGCCAGCAGCTTGGACGCAACTAATGAAAAACTGTTTTTT. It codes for CASSLDATNEKLFF.

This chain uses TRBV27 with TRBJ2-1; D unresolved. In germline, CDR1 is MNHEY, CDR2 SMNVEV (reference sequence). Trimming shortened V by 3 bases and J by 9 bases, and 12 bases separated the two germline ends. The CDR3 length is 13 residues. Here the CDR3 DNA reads TGTGCCAGCAGTTTGGAATCTCGAGTTGAGCAGTTCTTC. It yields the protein CASSLESRVEQFF.

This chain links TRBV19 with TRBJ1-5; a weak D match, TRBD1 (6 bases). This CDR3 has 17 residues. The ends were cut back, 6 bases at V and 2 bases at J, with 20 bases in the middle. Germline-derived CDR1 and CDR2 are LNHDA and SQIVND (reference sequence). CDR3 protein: CASSPSHGGAGNQPQHF. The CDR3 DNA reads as TGTGCCAGTAGCCCCTCTCATGGGGGCGCGGGCAATCAGCCCCAGCATTTT.

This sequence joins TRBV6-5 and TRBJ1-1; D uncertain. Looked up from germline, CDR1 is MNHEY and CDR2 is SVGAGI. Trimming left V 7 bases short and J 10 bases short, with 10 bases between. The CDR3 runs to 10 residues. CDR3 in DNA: TGTGCCAGCATATCGGGAAGAGCTTTCTTT. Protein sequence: CASISGRAFF.